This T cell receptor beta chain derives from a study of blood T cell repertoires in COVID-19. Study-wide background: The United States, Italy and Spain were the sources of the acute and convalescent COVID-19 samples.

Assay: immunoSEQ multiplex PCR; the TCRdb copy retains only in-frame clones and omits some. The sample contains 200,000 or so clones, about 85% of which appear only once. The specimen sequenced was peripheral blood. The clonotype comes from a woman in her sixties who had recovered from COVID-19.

The CDR3 is CASSHLGGVQETQYF. The DNA for the CDR3 is TGTGCCAGCAGCCACCTCGGCGGGGTGCAAGAGACCCAGTACTTC. The chain recombines TRBV6-2 or TRBV6-3 with TRBJ2-5; possible D gene TRBD2, 6 bases. Trimming took off 6 bases at V and 2 bases at J, with 16 bases between the two ends. The CDR3 spans 15 residues. Germline V lookup: CDR1 MNHEY, CDR2 SVGEGT.